These T cell receptor beta chains were read from a single sample in a study of control samples from healthy donors and cancer patients. Method: immunoSEQ multiplex PCR; TCRdb's copy keeps in-frame clones and lacks some. The top ten clones hold almost 40% of a sample with some 120,000 clones, roughly 90% of them seen once. The sequenced sample consisted of blood. All receptors derive from a man in his fifties in good health. CDR3s include the opening cysteine and the closing phenylalanine or tryptophan. The D gene is left open where the match is weak. Clone size appears in some rows only: once, few, many, or a class for an expanded clone.

cdr3_length: 15
v_call: TRBV18
d_call: NA
clone_size: NA
j_call: TRBJ2-3
cdr3_nt: TGTGCCAGCTCACCACTGGACACTAGCACAGATACGCAGTATTTT
cdr3_aa: CASSPLDTSTDTQYF

cdr3_length: 12
v_call: TRBV29-1
d_call: NA
clone_size: once
j_call: TRBJ1-2
cdr3_nt: TGCAGCGTTGAGCGACAGCTTACTGGCTACACCTTC
cdr3_aa: CSVERQLTGYTF

cdr3_length: 15
v_call: TRBV6-2/TRBV6-3
d_call: TRBD2
clone_size: NA
j_call: TRBJ2-7
cdr3_nt: TGTGCCAGCAGCTTGCTAGCGGGGGGCTCCTACGAGCAGTACTTC
cdr3_aa: CASSLLAGGSYEQYF

cdr3_length: 14
v_call: TRBV6-2/TRBV6-3
d_call: NA
clone_size: once
j_call: TRBJ1-1
cdr3_nt: TGTGCCAGCAGTTACTCGCGGGGTTACACTGAAGCTTTCTTT
cdr3_aa: CASSYSRGYTEAFF

cdr3_length: 15
v_call: TRBV10-3
d_call: TRBD1
clone_size: NA
j_call: TRBJ2-7
cdr3_nt: TGTGCCATCAGTGAGTCGAGACAGGGGAACTACGAGCAGTACTTC
cdr3_aa: CAISESRQGNYEQYF

cdr3_length: 13
v_call: TRBV7-8
d_call: NA
clone_size: NA
j_call: TRBJ1-1
cdr3_nt: TGTGCCAGCAGCTCCCAGTGGGGCACTGAAGCTTTCTTT
cdr3_aa: CASSSQWGTEAFF

cdr3_length: 16
v_call: TRBV4-2
d_call: TRBD2
clone_size: NA
j_call: TRBJ2-5
cdr3_nt: TGTGCCAGCAGCCAAGAACCCAGCGGGGGTCAAGAGACCCAGTACTTC
cdr3_aa: CASSQEPSGGQETQYF

cdr3_length: 16
v_call: TRBV19
d_call: TRBD1
clone_size: NA
j_call: TRBJ1-5
cdr3_nt: TGTGCCAGTAGTATCTCAGGGGGCCCGAGCAATCAGCCCCAGCATTTT
cdr3_aa: CASSISGGPSNQPQHF

cdr3_length: 16
v_call: TRBV6-5
d_call: NA
clone_size: NA
j_call: TRBJ1-5
cdr3_nt: TGTGCCAGCAGTTACTCGATGAGGGCTAGCAATCAGCCCCAGCATTTT
cdr3_aa: CASSYSMRASNQPQHF

cdr3_length: 13
v_call: TRBV11-2
d_call: NA
clone_size: NA
j_call: TRBJ2-7
cdr3_nt: TGTGCCAGCAGCCCCGACCCGGGGAACGAGCAGTACTTC
cdr3_aa: CASSPDPGNEQYF

cdr3_length: 16
v_call: TRBV10-3
d_call: TRBD1
clone_size: NA
j_call: TRBJ1-5
cdr3_nt: TGTGCCACCGGGACAGGGTCGGGTGGGGGCAATCAGCCCCAGCATTTT
cdr3_aa: CATGTGSGGGNQPQHF

cdr3_length: 19
v_call: TRBV5-4
d_call: TRBD2
clone_size: NA
j_call: TRBJ2-3
cdr3_nt: TGTGCCAGCACCACACCGGGACTAGCGGGGGGGCGGGACACAGATACGCAGTATTTT
cdr3_aa: CASTTPGLAGGRDTDTQYF

cdr3_length: 17
v_call: TRBV9
d_call: NA
clone_size: NA
j_call: TRBJ1-6
cdr3_nt: TGTGCCAGCAGCGTAGAGGACAGTCCCACACCCAATTCACCCCTCCACTTT
cdr3_aa: CASSVEDSPTPNSPLHF

cdr3_length: 13
v_call: TRBV30
d_call: TRBD1
clone_size: NA
j_call: TRBJ1-2
cdr3_nt: TGTGCCTGGCGGGGAACAGGGGGCTATGGCTACACCTTC
cdr3_aa: CAWRGTGGYGYTF

cdr3_length: 16
v_call: TRBV23-1
d_call: NA
clone_size: NA
j_call: TRBJ2-7
cdr3_nt: TGCGCCAGCAGTCCCCCCCCCGAGACAGCTTACTACGAGCAGTACTTC
cdr3_aa: CASSPPPETAYYEQYF

cdr3_length: 13
v_call: TRBV2
d_call: NA
clone_size: NA
j_call: TRBJ1-5
cdr3_nt: TGTGCCAGCAGTACTGGGATGGCTCAGCCCCAGCATTTT
cdr3_aa: CASSTGMAQPQHF

cdr3_length: 10
v_call: TRBV30
d_call: NA
clone_size: NA
j_call: TRBJ2-7
cdr3_nt: TGTGCCTGGAGTGTAGCCGAGCAGTACTTC
cdr3_aa: CAWSVAEQYF

cdr3_length: 14
v_call: TRBV18
d_call: NA
clone_size: NA
j_call: TRBJ2-7
cdr3_nt: TGTGCCAGCTCACCGACTACAGGGACCTACGAGCAGTACTTC
cdr3_aa: CASSPTTGTYEQYF

cdr3_length: 14
v_call: TRBV11-2
d_call: NA
clone_size: NA
j_call: TRBJ1-6
cdr3_nt: TGTGCCAGCAGCTTAGGGCAGGGAAGCGGACCCCTCCACTTT
cdr3_aa: CASSLGQGSGPLHF

cdr3_length: 17
v_call: TRBV15
d_call: NA
clone_size: NA
j_call: TRBJ1-5
cdr3_nt: TGTGCCACCAGCAGAGATCTAATGAGGCCAGACAATCAGCCCCAGCATTTT
cdr3_aa: CATSRDLMRPDNQPQHF